This entry lists 23 T cell receptor beta chains sequenced from one sample in a study of T cell changes during pregnancy in multiple sclerosis. TCRdb's copy holds only in-frame clones and misses some; the assay was immunoSEQ multiplex PCR. This sample has about 40,000 clones; approximately 92% occur once, and the top ten carry about 0.51%. This specimen was CD4+ T cells from peripheral blood mononuclear cells, taken in the second trimester of pregnancy. These receptors all come from a female donor in good health, enrolled as a control in a pregnancy study.

This clone was seen a single time. The rearrangement joins TRBV7-9 to TRBJ1-1; D is perhaps TRBD1 (6 bases). Trimming shortened V by 2 bases and J by 1 base, and 11 bases separated the two germline ends. Germline V lookup: CDR1 SEHNR, CDR2 FQNEAQ (reference sequence). There are 15 residues in the CDR3. CDR3 nucleotides: TGTGCCAGCAGCTTATTCCGGGGGGCGAACACTGAAGCTTTCTTT. Amino acids: CASSLFRGANTEAFF.

The genes are TRBV11-3 and TRBJ2-1, with TRBD1 matching over 7 bases. V gave up 5 bases and J gave up 1 base; unmatched junction bases: 5. This CDR3 is built from 15 residues. The germline V gene encodes CDR1 SGHNT and CDR2 YENEEA. The CDR3 sequence: CASSQGVRSYNEQFF. The CDR3, as DNA: TGTGCCAGCAGCCAGGGGGTCCGTTCCTACAATGAGCAGTTCTTC.

This clone was observed a few times. The rearrangement links TRBV19 to TRBJ2-7; D might be TRBD1 (6 bases). V was clipped by 5 bases and J by 3 bases, with 17 bases between them. Germline V lookup: CDR1 LNHDA, CDR2 SQIVND (reference sequence). The length of the CDR3 is 15 residues. CDR3 DNA sequence: TGTGCCAGTAGTCCTTCAGGGGAGCAGAACTACGAGCAGTACTTC. This codes for CASSPSGEQNYEQYF. Using reference TRBV19 and TRBJ2-7 for the parts outside the CDR3, the full variable domain is DGGITQSPKYLFRKEGQNVTLSCEQNLNHDAMYWYRQDPGQGLRLIYYSQIVNDFQKGDIAEGYSVSREKKESFPLTVTSAQKNPTAFYLCASSPSGEQNYEQYFGPGTRLTVT.

The chain links TRBV21-1 to TRBJ2-7; the DNA was not compared with TRBD2, the D call given in the table. TRBV21-1 is listed as a pseudogene. There are 12 residues in the CDR3. The DNA of the CDR3 is TGTGCCACGGGGGCGGGAGCAATCGGGCAGTACTTC. It codes for CATGAGAIGQYF.

The rearrangement uses TRBV2 and TRBJ2-5, with D perhaps matching TRBD2 (5 bases). The V end was cut by 6 bases, the J end by 5 bases, with 16 bases between. The length of the CDR3 is 14 residues. CDR1 is SNHLY and CDR2 is FYNNEI in the germline V gene. The CDR3 region is CASRDLASFETQYF. CDR3 DNA: TGTGCCAGCAGGGACCTAGCCTCATTTGAGACCCAGTACTTC.

V usage is TRBV7-3 and J usage is TRBJ2-2; tentative D call: TRBD2 (5 bases). The CDR3 extends over 13 amino acids. The germline CDR1 and CDR2 sequences are SGHTA and FQGTGA. V lost 2 bases, J lost 5 bases, and 6 bases lay in between. Written as DNA, the CDR3 is TGTGCCAGCAGCTTACCGGGGACCGGGGAGCTGTTTTTT. Its protein product is CASSLPGTGELFF.

The chain employs TRBV4-2 and TRBJ1-5; TRBD1 matches at 7 bases. This CDR3 region has 16 residues. The germline V gene encodes CDR1 LGHNA and CDR2 YNFKEQ. V lost 0 bases, J lost 4 bases, and 6 bases stayed unmatched. In DNA, the CDR3 is TGTGCCAGCAGCCAAGAAGCCGGGACAGCTAATCAGCCCCAGCATTTT. Amino acids: CASSQEAGTANQPQHF.

The chain couples TRBV5-4 to TRBJ1-1, with no clear D. The CDR3 contains 14 residues. Per germline, CDR1 SGHNT and CDR2 YYREEE (reference sequence). Trimming left V 4 bases short and J 4 bases short, with 14 bases between. CDR3 protein: CASSRNQGATEAFF. The CDR3 DNA follows: TGTGCCAGCAGCCGTAATCAAGGAGCCACTGAAGCTTTCTTT.

The chain employs TRBV18 and TRBJ2-7; TRBD1 aligns across 10 bases. The germline CDR1 and CDR2 sequences are KGHSH and LQKENI. CDR3 size: 16 residues. The ends lost 2 bases at V and 5 bases at J; junction bases unmatched: 9. The CDR3 region has the DNA TGTGCCAGCTCACCATCGGGACAGGGGACGATGAACGAGCAGTACTTC. This translates into CASSPSGQGTMNEQYF. The full variable domain, completed using reference TRBV18 and TRBJ2-7, is NAGVMQNPRHLVRRRGQEARLRCSPMKGHSHVYWYRQLPEEGLKFMVYLQKENIIDESGMPKERFSAEFPKEGPSILRIQQVVRGDSAAYFCASSPSGQGTMNEQYFGPGTRLTVT.

This chain joins TRBV6-5 and TRBJ2-2, with TRBD2 matching over 10 bases. The CDR3 is 14 amino acids. V lost 9 bases to trimming and J lost 6 bases; unmatched junction nucleotides: 7. Germline CDR1 and CDR2: MNHEY and SVGAGI. CDR3 bases: TGTGCCAGTATGCCGGGACTAGCGTCCGGGGAGCTGTTTTTT. As protein: CASMPGLASGELFF.

This clone appeared a single time. The chain recombines TRBV28 with TRBJ2-5, with 10 bases identical to TRBD2. The germline V gene encodes CDR1 MDHEN and CDR2 SYDVKM. The V gene end was trimmed by 3 bases and the J gene end by 2 bases; junction bases not matched to a gene: 6. This CDR3 has 16 amino acids. CDR3: CASSFSGLAEQETQYF. The CDR3 coding sequence is TGTGCCAGCAGTTTCTCTGGACTAGCGGAGCAAGAGACCCAGTACTTC.

This chain uses TRBV10-3 with TRBJ2-5, with D perhaps matching TRBD1 (5 bases). Between the trimmed V and J ends, which lost 4 bases and 2 bases, there was a span of 14 bases. The CDR3 covers 15 residues. The V gene's germline CDR1 is ENHRY and CDR2 SYGVKD. This CDR3 reads CAISAYRTTQETQYF. The CDR3 DNA is TGTGCCATCAGTGCTTACAGGACGACACAAGAGACCCAGTACTTC.

This sequence joins TRBV19 and TRBJ2-1; TRBD2 matches 8 bases. V dropped 7 bases and J dropped 9; count of bases not matched to a gene: 17. The CDR3 covers 16 residues. Germline CDR1 reads LNHDA; CDR2 reads SQIVND (reference sequence). The CDR3 loop is CASTPLAGGAWGEQFF. CDR3 nucleotides: TGTGCCAGTACCCCCCTGGCGGGAGGAGCATGGGGTGAGCAGTTCTTC.

The CDR3 sequence: CASRGGPQNNQPQHF. In nucleotides, the CDR3 is TGTGCCAGCAGAGGCGGGCCCCAAAACAATCAGCCCCAGCATTTT. The V and J genes are TRBV6-6 and TRBJ1-5; the D is unclear. CDR3 length equals 15 residues. Trimming took off 6 bases at V and 3 bases at J, with 15 bases between the two ends. Germline assignment: CDR1 MNHNY and CDR2 SVGAGI (reference sequence).

This clone was counted once. The CDR3 nucleotides read TGTGCCAGCAGTGACTCGGCGAACAGGGCCACAGATACGCAGTATTTT. Amino acid sequence: CASSDSANRATDTQYF. The V call is TRBV6-4, the J call TRBJ2-3; maybe TRBD1 (6 bases). This CDR3 region has 16 residues. CDR1 and CDR2 (germline): MRHNA, SNTAGT. With 0 bases removed from V and 2 bases from J, the gap between germline ends came to 12 bases.

As for this clone: One end of the junction does not line up with germline, which may come from a read error. The chain employs TRBV20-1 and TRBJ2-7, with 8 bases identical to TRBD2. CDR1 is DFQATT and CDR2 is SNEGSKA in the germline V gene (reference sequence). The CDR3 has 11 residues. CDR3 in DNA: TGCAGTGCTTTAACGCTAGCGGGCCTTATCTTC. This sequence encodes CSALTLAGLIF.

The chain uses TRBV11-2 and TRBJ2-2; 7 bases line up with TRBD1. V lost 2 bases, J lost 6 bases, and 6 bases stayed unmatched. This CDR3 spans 15 amino acids. Germline CDR1 is SGHAT and CDR2 is FQNNGV. The CDR3 DNA sequence: TGTGCCAGCAGCTTATCGGGCCAGGGGGCCGGGGAGCTGTTTTTT. Translation gives CASSLSGQGAGELFF.

Only one count was recorded for this clone. The rearrangement uses TRBV5-1 and TRBJ2-3, with 7 bases that match TRBD1. In germline, CDR1 is SGHRS, CDR2 YFSETQ. This CDR3 has 16 residues. With V trimmed by 10 bases and J by 0 bases, 14 bases remained unmatched. CDR3 protein: CAASIGGRQSTDTQYF. The DNA of the CDR3 is TGCGCCGCCTCCATAGGGGGCAGACAGAGCACAGATACGCAGTATTTT. The variable domain in full, with the rest retrieved from reference TRBV5-1 and TRBJ2-3, is KAGVTQTPRYLIKTRGQQVTLSCSPISGHRSVSWYQQTPGQGLQFLFEYFSETQRNKGNFPGRFSGRQFSNSRSEMNVSTLELGDSALYLCAASIGGRQSTDTQYFGPGTRLTVL.

The rearrangement links TRBV7-9 to TRBJ2-7; TRBD1 agrees at 7 bases. From germline, CDR1 is SEHNR and CDR2 FQNEAQ (reference sequence). The V gene end was trimmed by 3 bases and the J gene end by 7 bases; junction bases not matched to a gene: 6. The CDR3 totals 13 residues. The CDR3 DNA follows: TGTGCCAGCAGCTTTGAGGGGGCAGGGGAGCAGTACTTC. Translating gives CASSFEGAGEQYF.

The V and J genes are TRBV11-3 and TRBJ2-1; TRBD2 matches at 14 bases. Trimming removed 0 bases from V and 4 bases from J; junction bases left unmatched: 8. Germline loops: CDR1 SGHNT, CDR2 YENEEA. The CDR3 covers 19 residues. DNA of the CDR3: TGTGCCAGCAGCTTAGAAGGGACTAGCGGGAGTCCAAGTTACAATGAGCAGTTCTTC. Encoded protein: CASSLEGTSGSPSYNEQFF.

The CDR3 DNA follows: TGTGCCAGCAGCTTGGTTGGGACAGGGGATTACACCGGGGAGCTGTTTTTT. Encoded protein: CASSLVGTGDYTGELFF. The chain has TRBV5-4 and TRBJ2-2; TRBD1 matches 10 bases. The CDR3 consists of 17 residues. Germline CDR1 reads SGHNT; CDR2 reads YYREEE (reference sequence). V lost 0 bases and J lost 3; bases outside the gene matches: 5.

V usage is TRBV6-5 and J usage is TRBJ2-5; no definite D call. Germline assignment: CDR1 MNHEY and CDR2 SVGAGI. The CDR3 runs 13 residues. The V gene lost 2 bases and the J gene lost 5 bases, with 9 bases spanning the gap. The CDR3 coding sequence is TGTGCCAGCAGTTACGGCCCGCTGGAGACCCAGTACTTC. Protein: CASSYGPLETQYF.

The chain recombines TRBV28 with TRBJ1-1; 7 bases map to TRBD1. CDR3 size: 17 residues. Trimming removed 4 bases from V and 10 bases from J; junction bases left unmatched: 21. CDR1 MDHEN and CDR2 SYDVKM come from the germline V gene. The CDR3 region has the DNA TGTGCCAGCAGTTCGGGGTCGGGCAGGGGGGAACGTCTGGGAGCTTTCTTT. It is translated as CASSSGSGRGERLGAFF.